The rows below give T cell receptor beta chains drawn from one sample of a study of T-cell memory formation after mild COVID-19. TCRdb ran MiXCR on the 5' RACE reads and lists one entry per CDR3 protein. The sample has hundreds of thousands of distinct CDR3 sequences; 20% to 25% are singletons. Sequenced input: PBMCs or a T cell subset sorted from them (not recorded which). The source of these receptors is an adult woman who had mild COVID-19 (a few samples of this study predate the infection). Cell type and time point are not known. Both conserved end residues are part of each CDR3. Fields, in order: D gene, V gene, clone size, J gene, CDR3 DNA, CDR3 protein. A D gene is named only where the DNA matches it firmly. Not every row has a clone size; where given, it reads once, few, many or a size class.

D: -; V: TRBV28; size: -; J: TRBJ1-2; DNA: TGTGCCAGCGAGGACAGTGTGTATGGCTACACCTTC; CDR3: CASEDSVYGYTF
D: TRBD2; V: TRBV7-7; size: -; J: TRBJ2-5; DNA: TGTGCTAGCAGCTTATCTAGCGGGGGTACCCAAGAGACCCAGTACTTC; CDR3: CASSLSSGGTQETQYF
D: -; V: TRBV5-4; size: -; J: TRBJ2-1; DNA: TGTGCCAGCAGCTTGGGTATGGGACGGCAGTCCTACAATGAGCAGTTCTTC; CDR3: CASSLGMGRQSYNEQFF
D: -; V: TRBV6-1; size: few; J: TRBJ2-7; DNA: TGTGCCAGCAGGAGTGTCGAGCAGTACTTC; CDR3: CASRSVEQYF
D: TRBD2; V: TRBV5-6; size: few; J: TRBJ2-1; DNA: TGTGCCAGCAGCTTCGGGGCGGGAGCCTTGAGCTCCTACAATGAGCAGTTCTTC; CDR3: CASSFGAGALSSYNEQFF
D: -; V: TRBV27; size: -; J: TRBJ2-7; DNA: TGTGCCAGCACCGGTCCGGGCGAGCAGTACTTC; CDR3: CASTGPGEQYF
D: TRBD2; V: TRBV4-2; size: few; J: TRBJ2-3; DNA: TGTGCCAGCAGCCATCGGGGACTAGCGACAGATACGCAGTATTTT; CDR3: CASSHRGLATDTQYF
D: TRBD2; V: TRBV4-2; size: -; J: TRBJ2-7; DNA: TGTGCCAGCAGCCAAGGCTCCGGGGGGGAGTACTACGAGCAGTACTTC; CDR3: CASSQGSGGEYYEQYF
D: -; V: TRBV4-2; size: -; J: TRBJ1-1; DNA: TGTGCCAGCAGCCAAATCCTTGGGGACACTGAAGCTTTCTTT; CDR3: CASSQILGDTEAFF
D: -; V: TRBV9; size: -; J: TRBJ2-5; DNA: TGTGCCAGCAGCGGTCCAGCGGGCCAAGAGACCCAGTACTTC; CDR3: CASSGPAGQETQYF
D: -; V: TRBV19; size: -; J: TRBJ2-1; DNA: TGTGCCAGTAGCTTACTTGGGGGCTCGTCGGATGAGCAGTTCTTC; CDR3: CASSLLGGSSDEQFF
D: -; V: TRBV23-1; size: few; J: TRBJ2-5; DNA: TGCGCCAGCAGTCCCTGTGGGCTCGTCAAAGAGACCCAGTACTTC; CDR3: CASSPCGLVKETQYF
D: TRBD2; V: TRBV3-1; size: -; J: TRBJ2-3; DNA: TGTGCCAGCAGCCACCAGCGGGGGGGCATCGTCGCAGATACGCAGTATTTT; CDR3: CASSHQRGGIVADTQYF
D: -; V: TRBV27; size: -; J: TRBJ1-2; DNA: TGTGCCAGCAGGCCCAACCCTCCTAACTATGGCTACACCTTC; CDR3: CASRPNPPNYGYTF
D: -; V: TRBV19; size: few; J: TRBJ1-2; DNA: TGTGCCAGTAGTATGGGTCGGGGGGGCTATGGCTACACCTTC; CDR3: CASSMGRGGYGYTF
D: -; V: TRBV30; size: few; J: TRBJ2-3; DNA: TGTGCCTGGACAGCGGACCGCCGCACAGATACGCAGTATTTT; CDR3: CAWTADRRTDTQYF
D: TRBD2; V: TRBV5-1; size: -; J: TRBJ2-7; DNA: TGCGCCAGCAGCCCTGTAGGCGGGGGGCCCAGGATCCTCTACGAGCAGTACTTC; CDR3: CASSPVGGGPRILYEQYF
D: TRBD2; V: TRBV4-1; size: few; J: TRBJ2-7; DNA: TGCGCCAGCAGCCACACCGGGACTAGTGACGAGCAGTACTTC; CDR3: CASSHTGTSDEQYF
D: -; V: TRBV2; size: -; J: TRBJ1-4; DNA: TGTGCCAGCGGACGGGCCAGACCGCTGTTTTTT; CDR3: CASGRARPLFF
D: -; V: TRBV12-3/TRBV12-4; size: -; J: TRBJ2-7; DNA: TGTGCCAGCAGTCGGACCGTTAAGTTGGGCGAGCAGTACTTC; CDR3: CASSRTVKLGEQYF
D: TRBD1; V: TRBV5-6; size: -; J: TRBJ2-7; DNA: TGTGCCAGCAGCTTGGGTTCGGACAGGGGGAGGCGCGAGCAGTACTTC; CDR3: CASSLGSDRGRREQYF
D: TRBD1; V: TRBV13; size: few; J: TRBJ1-1; DNA: TGTGCCAGCAGCTTAGAAACAGGGGGGGAGATTGAAGCTTTCTTT; CDR3: CASSLETGGEIEAFF
D: -; V: TRBV3-1; size: few; J: TRBJ1-6; DNA: TGTGCCAGCAGCGAGGACAGCCTCAATTCACCCCTCCACTTT; CDR3: CASSEDSLNSPLHF
D: -; V: TRBV12-3/TRBV12-4; size: -; J: TRBJ2-7; DNA: TGTGCCAGCAGTTTAAGGTTGAGTATACGGCAGGCTTCCTACGAGCAGTACTTC; CDR3: CASSLRLSIRQASYEQYF
D: TRBD2; V: TRBV6-6; size: few; J: TRBJ2-7; DNA: TGTGCCAGCAGAACGACTAGCGGGAGTTTTGGCGAGCAGTACTTC; CDR3: CASRTTSGSFGEQYF
D: -; V: TRBV29-1; size: -; J: TRBJ2-2; DNA: TGCAGCGTTCCTAAAGAACACACCGGGGAGCTGTTTTTT; CDR3: CSVPKEHTGELFF
D: TRBD2; V: TRBV7-9; size: few; J: TRBJ2-1; DNA: TGTGCCAGCAGCTTAGGGGCTAGCGGCATATACAATGAGCAGTTCTTC; CDR3: CASSLGASGIYNEQFF
D: TRBD1; V: TRBV5-5; size: -; J: TRBJ1-6; DNA: TGTGCCAGCAGCTTGGGGGACAGCTCCTATAATTCACCCCTCCACTTT; CDR3: CASSLGDSSYNSPLHF
D: -; V: TRBV7-9; size: few; J: TRBJ2-7; DNA: TGTGCCAGCAGCTTAGTAAGGCAGGAAGAGCAGTACTTC; CDR3: CASSLVRQEEQYF
D: TRBD1; V: TRBV2; size: -; J: TRBJ1-2; DNA: TGTGCCAGCAGTGAAAAACAGGGGTCTGGCTACACCTTC; CDR3: CASSEKQGSGYTF
D: TRBD1; V: TRBV7-2; size: -; J: TRBJ2-4; DNA: TGTGCCAGCAGCTTGGGACAGGGAAGTAGCATTCAGTACTTC; CDR3: CASSLGQGSSIQYF
D: -; V: TRBV2; size: -; J: TRBJ2-5; DNA: TGTGCCAGCAGGGCGAGCGGGTCCCAAGAGACCCAGTACTTC; CDR3: CASRASGSQETQYF
D: TRBD1; V: TRBV4-1; size: few; J: TRBJ1-3; DNA: TGCGCCAGCAGCCGCTCTTGGCAGGGGGGTGACACCATATATTTT; CDR3: CASSRSWQGGDTIYF
D: TRBD2; V: TRBV12-3/TRBV12-4; size: many; J: TRBJ2-7; DNA: TGTGCCAGCAGGCTAGCGGGAGGGAGAAACGAGCAGTACTTC; CDR3: CASRLAGGRNEQYF
D: -; V: TRBV5-1; size: many; J: TRBJ2-3; DNA: TGTGCCAGCAGTTACTTATCAGGGGGGGCAGATACGCAGTATTTT; CDR3: CASSYLSGGADTQYF
D: TRBD1; V: TRBV15; size: -; J: TRBJ1-6; DNA: TGTGCCACCAGCAGGGACAGGGAGTTTTCACCCCTCCACTTT; CDR3: CATSRDREFSPLHF
D: -; V: TRBV2; size: -; J: TRBJ1-5; DNA: TGTGCCAGCAGCTGGAGGGTTGGGCAGCCCCAGCATTTT; CDR3: CASSWRVGQPQHF
D: -; V: TRBV27; size: -; J: TRBJ2-3; DNA: TGTGCCAGCAGGATCCGGACAGCTGGCGGGATCACAGATACGCAGTATTTT; CDR3: CASRIRTAGGITDTQYF
D: -; V: TRBV12-3/TRBV12-4; size: many; J: TRBJ2-7; DNA: TGTGCCAGCAGTTTTGACAGAACCTACGAGCAGTACTTC; CDR3: CASSFDRTYEQYF
D: -; V: TRBV7-2; size: few; J: TRBJ2-3; DNA: TGTGCCAGCAGCTTAGGCGCTAGAATAGGAAGCACAGATACGCAGTATTTT; CDR3: CASSLGARIGSTDTQYF
D: -; V: TRBV5-1; size: few; J: TRBJ2-1; DNA: TGCGCCAGCAGAATGCAGAGCTCCTACAATGAGCAGTTCTTC; CDR3: CASRMQSSYNEQFF
D: -; V: TRBV12-3/TRBV12-4; size: -; J: TRBJ1-2; DNA: TGTGCCAGCAGTTCGCCCCCACGCGGTGGCTACACCTTC; CDR3: CASSSPPRGGYTF
D: TRBD2; V: TRBV15; size: few; J: TRBJ2-7; DNA: TGTGCCACCAGCAGACCCACCCTGGGGCCTAGCGGGACCCTCGAGCAGTACTTC; CDR3: CATSRPTLGPSGTLEQYF
D: TRBD1; V: TRBV11-2; size: few; J: TRBJ2-7; DNA: TGTGCCAGCAGCTTAATTCAGGGGGCTTTCCACGAGCAGTACTTC; CDR3: CASSLIQGAFHEQYF
D: TRBD2; V: TRBV7-9; size: -; J: TRBJ2-1; DNA: TGTGCCAGCAGCTTCGAAACTAGCGACAATGAGCAGTTCTTC; CDR3: CASSFETSDNEQFF